Below are 9 T cell receptor beta chains sequenced from a single sample in a study of cytomegalovirus exposure and HLA in healthy donors. Only in-frame clones appear in the TCRdb table, and some are missing; sequencing was by immunoSEQ multiplex PCR. The sample holds a few hundred thousand clones, just over 85% seen once. Sequenced material: PBMCs. The receptor set was obtained from a woman aged 18-29 years in good health and CMV-seronegative.

This chain uses TRBV11-3 with TRBJ2-1, with 12 nucleotides matching TRBD2. The CDR3 is 15 residues long. The germline V gene encodes CDR1 SGHNT and CDR2 YENEEA. V gave up 6 bases and J gave up 5 bases; unmatched junction bases: 5. The CDR3 loop reads CASSRLAGANNEQFF. CDR3 nucleotides: TGTGCCAGCAGTCGACTAGCGGGGGCTAACAATGAGCAGTTCTTC.

The chain employs TRBV11-2 and TRBJ1-5; D is unresolved. The V end lost 1 base, the J end lost 5 bases, and 9 bases lay between the germline ends. Germline V gene data show CDR1 as SGHAT and CDR2 as FQNNGV. The CDR3 is made up of 14 amino acids. The CDR3 DNA reads TGTGCCAGCAGCTTAGGAGCAATACATCAGCCCCAGCATTTT. Protein product: CASSLGAIHQPQHF.

The chain recombines TRBV27 with TRBJ1-1; D ambiguous. This CDR3 has 13 amino acids. V shed 8 bases and J shed 5 bases, with 15 bases lying between them. CDR1 is MNHEY and CDR2 is SMNVEV in the germline V gene (reference sequence). The CDR3 loop reads CASGDTETTEAFF. DNA for the CDR3: TGTGCCAGCGGTGATACAGAGACGACTGAAGCTTTCTTT.

This chain's CDR3 is CASSQDSYGYTF. The CDR3 DNA is TGCGCCAGCAGCCAAGATAGCTATGGCTACACCTTC. The chain combines TRBV4-3 with TRBJ1-2, with D hard to call. The V gene's germline CDR1 is LGHNA and CDR2 YSLEER. Trimming took off 0 bases at V and 4 bases at J, with 3 bases between the two ends. CDR3 length: 12 amino acids.

This clone was counted once. The chain is built from TRBV5-1 and TRBJ2-1; 11 nucleotides line up with TRBD1. CDR1 is SGHRS and CDR2 is YFSETQ in the germline V gene. J lost 8 bases, V lost 1 base, and 5 bases had no gene match. CDR3 length equals 15 residues. The CDR3 sequence: CASSLIGQGAYEQFF. The CDR3 coding sequence is TGCGCCAGCAGCTTGATTGGACAGGGGGCGTATGAGCAGTTCTTC.

This chain links TRBV5-1 with TRBJ2-1, with D tentatively TRBD1 (5 bases). CDR1 SGHRS and CDR2 YFSETQ come from the germline V gene. V lost 0 bases to trimming and J lost 9 bases, with 10 bases between them. The CDR3 totals 13 residues. The CDR3, as DNA: TGCGCCAGCAGCTTGGTGCAGGGAACTGAGCAGTTCTTC. This translates into CASSLVQGTEQFF.

V gene TRBV18 combines with J gene TRBJ2-7; TRBD1 aligns across 7 bases. Trimming removed 5 bases from V and 2 bases from J; junction bases left unmatched: 6. Germline CDR1 and CDR2: KGHSH and LQKENI. The CDR3 totals 14 residues. The CDR3 reads CASSGTVGAYEQYF. The CDR3 DNA sequence: TGTGCCAGCTCAGGGACAGTCGGAGCCTACGAGCAGTACTTC.

The chain recombines TRBV5-6 with TRBJ1-5, with D perhaps TRBD1 (5 bases). Germline V CDR1 and CDR2: SGHDT, YYEEEE. V was cut by 2 bases and J by 0 bases, with 12 bases left in between. The CDR3 spans 16 residues. DNA for the CDR3: TGTGCCAGCAGCTTAGGTCAGGGTTATAGCAATCAGCCCCAGCATTTT. Translation: CASSLGQGYSNQPQHF.

The chain carries TRBV7-8 and TRBJ1-1, with no clear D. CDR1 SGHVS and CDR2 FQNEAQ come from the germline V gene. Between the trimmed V and J ends, which lost 3 bases and 5 bases, there was a span of 13 bases. There are 14 residues in the CDR3. Here the CDR3 DNA reads TGTGCCAGCAGCTTGGGCCTCCTTGGGACTGAAGCTTTCTTT. Translated: CASSLGLLGTEAFF. Full variable domain (missing parts from reference TRBV7-8 and TRBJ1-1): GAGVSQSPRYKVAKRGQDVALRCDPISGHVSLFWYQQALGQGPEFLTYFQNEAQLDKSGLPSDRFFAERPEGSVSTLKIQRTQQEDSAVYLCASSLGLLGTEAFFGQGTRLTVV.